What follows are 19 T cell receptor beta chains derived from one specimen sequenced in a study of blood T cells in healthy people across ages. Combining a sample-barcoded 5' primer with a J-beta primer mix, a second PCR ran for roughly 7 to 12 cycles. TCRdb re-derived calls from the 5' RACE reads in MiXCR, one entry per CDR3 protein. The sample yields hundreds of thousands of distinct CDR3 sequences, roughly 50% seen once. The sequenced sample was blood. The receptors come from a man aged 60-69 years in good health.

The chain has TRBV5-1 and TRBJ1-6; 12 nucleotides line up with TRBD1. With V trimmed by 4 bases and J by 9 bases, 5 bases remained unmatched. There are 15 residues in the CDR3. Germline V gives CDR1 SGHRS, CDR2 YFSETQ. The CDR3 DNA reads TGCGCCAGCAGCCTAGGGACAGGGGGCGGTTCACCCCTCCACTTT. This codes for CASSLGTGGGSPLHF.

The CDR3 spells CSASGIAKNIQYF. The DNA of the CDR3 is TGCAGTGCTAGTGGGATAGCCAAAAACATTCAGTACTTC. V is TRBV20-1 and J is TRBJ2-4; no clear D gene. V was cut by 3 bases and J by 0 bases, with 6 bases left in between. The CDR3 spans 13 residues. CDR1 and CDR2 (germline): DFQATT, SNEGSKA (reference sequence).

V and J are TRBV4-2 and TRBJ2-1, with 10 positions matching TRBD2. This CDR3 spans 15 amino acids. The V gene end was trimmed by 6 bases and the J gene end by 3 bases; junction bases not matched to a gene: 5. The germline V gene encodes CDR1 LGHNA and CDR2 YNFKEQ. DNA of the CDR3: TGTGCCAGCAGTCCCCTAGCGGGGGACTACAATGAGCAGTTCTTC. This gives the protein CASSPLAGDYNEQFF.

The chain has TRBV15 and TRBJ2-5; TRBD2 agrees at 9 bases. The DNA end lines up better with TRBJ2-7; the J call may be wrong. The germline V gene has CDR1 LNHNV and CDR2 YYDKDF (reference sequence). CDR3 length equals 16 residues. DNA of the CDR3: TGTGCCACCAGCAGAGATGTCGGCGGGGGGGCTTTCGAGCAGTACTTC. Its protein product is CATSRDVGGGAFEQYF.

J is TRBJ1-5 and V is TRBV5-1; 7 bases line up with TRBD1. Trimming removed 4 bases from V and 5 bases from J; junction bases left unmatched: 9. The CDR3 length is 15 residues. The V gene's germline CDR1 is SGHRS and CDR2 YFSETQ. Here the CDR3 DNA reads TGCGCCAGCAGCCCCACAGGGGTGATGGATCAGCCCCAGCATTTT. Translated: CASSPTGVMDQPQHF.

The rearrangement joins TRBV6-6 to TRBJ2-1; no definite D call. This CDR3 region has 14 residues. Germline V lookup: CDR1 MNHNY, CDR2 SVGAGI (reference sequence). With 7 bases removed from V and 9 bases from J, the gap between germline ends came to 19 bases. The CDR3 loop is CASTLGISTIEQFF. In nucleotides, the CDR3 is TGTGCCAGCACCCTAGGAATCTCTACAATTGAGCAGTTCTTC.

CDR3 sequence: CASSSRAPWIGSYNEQFF. CDR3 coding DNA: TGTGCCAGCAGCTCCCGGGCCCCATGGATCGGCTCCTACAATGAGCAGTTCTTC. The V gene is TRBV11-2, the J gene TRBJ2-1; D call uncertain. CDR3 length: 18 amino acids. The germline CDR1 and CDR2 sequences are SGHAT and FQNNGV. V gave up 4 bases and J gave up 0 bases, with 19 bases separating them.

The chain joins TRBV7-9 to TRBJ1-6, with D possibly TRBD1 on 5 matching bases. This CDR3 contains 14 residues. Germline loops: CDR1 SEHNR, CDR2 FQNEAQ (reference sequence). V lost 4 bases and J 10 bases, leaving 14 bases between the germline ends. The CDR3 reads CASSSTGTKSPLHF. The CDR3 nucleotides are TGTGCCAGCAGCTCGACGGGGACTAAATCACCCCTCCACTTT. The variable domain in full, completed from reference TRBV7-9 and TRBJ1-6, reads DTGVSQNPRHKITKRGQNVTFRCDPISEHNRLYWYRQTLGQGPEFLTYFQNEAQLEKSRLLSDRFSAERPKGSFSTLEIQRTEQGDSAMYLCASSSTGTKSPLHFGNGTRLTVT.

This clonotype was found a few times. This sequence joins TRBV6-1 and TRBJ2-5; 8 bases agree with TRBD1. The CDR3 runs 15 residues. Germline assignment: CDR1 MNHNS and CDR2 SASEGT. Unmatched junction bases numbered 10, after V lost 5 bases and J lost 5 bases. CDR3 protein: CASSQIRGREETQYF. CDR3 coding DNA: TGTGCCAGCAGTCAGATCAGGGGGCGTGAGGAGACCCAGTACTTC.

The genes are TRBV4-1 and TRBJ2-3; 15 bases map to TRBD2. The CDR3 runs 17 residues. Germline lookup yields CDR1 MGHRA and CDR2 YSYEKL. J lost 2 bases, V lost 3 bases, and 3 bases had no gene match. The CDR3 here is CASSQGTSGGYTDTQYF. The CDR3 DNA sequence: TGCGCCAGCAGCCAGGGGACTAGCGGGGGGTACACAGATACGCAGTATTTT.

The chain links TRBV5-6 to TRBJ2-1, with D unclear. This CDR3 has 15 residues. Germline V gene data show CDR1 as SGHDT and CDR2 as YYEEEE. V was trimmed by 3 bases and J by 7 bases, leaving 17 bases between them. The CDR3 here is CASSSLSRAGNEQFF. CDR3 DNA: TGTGCCAGCAGCTCCCTGAGTCGAGCCGGGAATGAGCAGTTCTTC.

The chain combines TRBV29-1 with TRBJ2-3, with no clear D. Germline V gene lookup returns CDR1 SQVTM and CDR2 ANQGSEA. The CDR3 is 12 amino acids. Trimming left V 3 bases short and J 1 base short, with 5 bases between. CDR3 region: CSVDTGTDTQYF. CDR3 nucleotides: TGCAGCGTTGATACTGGCACAGATACGCAGTATTTT.

This clonotype was counted between two and nine times. The V gene is TRBV29-1, the J gene TRBJ2-3; D is undetermined. Trimming cost V 3 bases and J 2 bases, with 18 bases left between them. This CDR3 has 16 residues. CDR1 and CDR2 (germline): SQVTM, ANQGSEA. The DNA for the CDR3 is TGCAGCGTTGAGCCCTCGTCTGTCCCAATCACAGATACGCAGTATTTT. This gives the protein CSVEPSSVPITDTQYF.

This CDR3 reads CASSLARVASTDTQYF. CDR3 DNA sequence: TGTGCCAGCAGCTTAGCGAGGGTAGCATCCACAGATACGCAGTATTTT. This rearrangement joins TRBV7-2 to TRBJ2-3; a weak D match, TRBD2 (5 bases). CDR3 length: 16 residues. Germline V gene lookup returns CDR1 SGHTA and CDR2 FQGNSA. The ends were cut back, 0 bases at V and 2 bases at J, with 12 bases in the middle.

The genes are TRBV12-3 or TRBV12-4 and TRBJ1-1; 7 bases line up with TRBD1. CDR3 size: 14 residues. V gave up 1 base and J gave up 6 bases; unmatched junction bases: 5. The CDR3 protein is CASSLGQGGAEAFF. In DNA form, the CDR3 reads TGTGCCAGCAGTTTAGGACAGGGTGGCGCTGAAGCTTTCTTT.

The chain combines TRBV10-3 with TRBJ1-1, with TRBD1 matching 7 bases. The germline V gene has CDR1 ENHRY and CDR2 SYGVKD. The CDR3 loop spans 14 amino acids. V lost 3 bases and J lost 5; bases outside the gene matches: 6. Here the CDR3 DNA reads TGTGCCATCAGTGATCGGCAGGGGGATACTGAAGCTTTCTTT. This sequence encodes CAISDRQGDTEAFF.

This sequence joins TRBV9 and TRBJ2-2; D is perhaps TRBD2 (5 bases). The V and J ends lost 0 bases and 0 bases respectively, with 9 bases between them. The CDR3 is 16 amino acids. The V gene's germline CDR1 is SGDLS and CDR2 YYNGEE. In nucleotides, the CDR3 is TGTGCCAGCAGCGTAGTTCCGGACTCGAACACCGGGGAGCTGTTTTTT. Translation gives CASSVVPDSNTGELFF.

V usage is TRBV15 and J usage is TRBJ1-4; weak D call: TRBD1 (5 bases). CDR3 length: 17 residues. Germline CDR1 reads LNHNV; CDR2 reads YYDKDF (reference sequence). Trimming pared 3 bases from V and 7 bases from J, leaving 21 bases between. The CDR3 loop reads CATSSGETGTFSEKLFF. The CDR3 region has the DNA TGTGCCACCAGCAGTGGGGAGACCGGGACTTTCAGTGAAAAACTGTTTTTT.

This clonotype was observed a handful of times. This chain links TRBV5-1 with TRBJ1-6; perhaps TRBD1 as D (5 bases). V was pared by 4 bases and J by 7 bases, with 12 bases between. CDR3 size: 14 residues. Germline V gene sequence: CDR1 SGHRS, CDR2 YFSETQ. CDR3 protein: CASSEGWRNSPLHF. The CDR3 DNA follows: TGCGCCAGCAGCGAGGGGTGGCGAAATTCACCCCTCCACTTT. The whole variable domain, filled in from reference TRBV5-1 and TRBJ1-6, reads KAGVTQTPRYLIKTRGQQVTLSCSPISGHRSVSWYQQTPGQGLQFLFEYFSETQRNKGNFPGRFSGRQFSNSRSEMNVSTLELGDSALYLCASSEGWRNSPLHFGNGTRLTVT.